The entry that follows covers one T cell receptor (beta chain) sequence. This receptor's antigen is unknown. Base qualities were left out, and no much larger clone turns up one base away. A distance of 8 bases separates the germline ends of V and J, which lose 2 bases and 6 bases respectively. CDR3 length: 13 amino acids, cysteine to phenylalanine. The DNA shown is the 39-base CDR3, in frame from base 1. The source of the sample is a study of blood T cell repertoires in COVID-19 (dated by TCRdb to the early 2020s). In terms of the full investigation: Samples covering the acute and convalescent phases of COVID-19 were provided by collaborators in the United States, Italy and Spain. Where HLA class I and class II types were available, the types were taken from metadata supplied by the sample provider, not from assay-based typing. The samples were drawn from the first 160 participants of the ongoing ImmuneRACE study and from 1,254 subjects provided by 6 global collaborators. The repertoires were released in a freely available public database intended as a resource for research on the immune response to SARS-CoV-2. The dataset comprised deeply sampled blood TCRbeta repertoires from subjects exposed to, actively infected with, or recovered from COVID-19. The prospective study material was composed of cDNA or gDNA derived from T cells, B-cell-depleted T cells, or PBMCs. Nearly every sample came with metadata listing a de-identified subject ID, COVID-19 status, age in years and sex. Study-wide conclusions, independent of this receptor: The amount of clinical and demographic metadata varied by source and participant and was provided uncurated.

TCRbeta CDR3 regions were amplified from genomic DNA using the immunoSEQ Assay, a bias-controlled multiplex PCR. In the source study's methods: The number of nucleated cells in each sample was estimated by amplification of reference gene primers within the assay. To quantify the absolute abundance of each unique TCRbeta CDR3 rearrangement, sequence reads were collapsed and filtered. For each sample, productive Simpson clonality was calculated as the square root of Simpson's diversity index across productive rearrangements. TCRdb re-hosts the immuneACCESS table, in-frame sequences only. Its copies lack some clones; in the studies checked, an unresolved V gene accounts for under half of them, and the cause for the rest is not known. V and J calls and clone size follow that table, whereas D and trimming were derived from the DNA. For this sample there are 20,000 to 30,000 clones; over 75% appear just once. 2.5% of the sample is in the top ten clones.

One collaborating source in Seattle enrolled patients during active infection and followed them longitudinally through the course of disease. Whole blood was collected in K2EDTA tubes by collaborating institutions according to the institutions' own protocols. For TCRbeta analysis, collaborator samples were shipped as frozen whole blood, as isolated PBMCs, or as DNA extracted from either sample type. Here the chain combines TRBV12-3 or TRBV12-4 and TRBJ2-4; tentative D gene TRBD2, with 5 bases matching. This TCR was recovered from a woman in her sixties or seventies with COVID-19, enrolled during active disease. Sequences were obtained from peripheral blood. The DNA sequence follows: TGTGCCAGCAGTTTAAGACGGGGAAACATTCAGTACTTC. It translates as CASSLRRGNIQYF.